The clone carrying this T cell receptor beta chain appeared once. This sample was included in a study of control samples from healthy donors and cancer patients. The method was immunoSEQ multiplex PCR; TCRdb's version includes in-frame clones alone and lacks a portion of them. The sample holds under 450,000 clones; approximately 92% are singletons and the top ten take 5.5% to 7.5%. The CDR3 runs 14 residues. Germline values: CDR1 SEHNR, CDR2 FQNEAQ (reference sequence). The V and J ends lost 6 bases and 5 bases, in that order; junction bases with no gene match: 8. The chain is built from TRBV7-9 and TRBJ2-7; 9 positions agree with TRBD2. The TCR was taken from a man aged 40-49 years with head and neck cancer. Material: PBMCs. DNA for the CDR3: TGTGCCAGCAGAAATAGCGGGAGCTGGAACGAGCAGTACTTC. Its protein is CASRNSGSWNEQYF.